This TCR beta chain appears in the sequencing data of a study of blood T cell repertoires in COVID-19. Study-level information: The United States, Italy and Spain supplied acute and convalescent COVID-19 samples. The cDNA or gDNA used as material had been derived from T cells, B-cell-depleted T cells, or PBMCs.

TCRdb's table, derived via immunoSEQ multiplex PCR, lists solely in-frame clones and lacks some. The sample has roughly 170,000 clones; 88% are singletons. With 3 bases clipped from V and 10 bases from J, the junction kept 9 bases outside the gene matches. Germline V CDR1 and CDR2: GTSNPN, SVGIG (reference sequence). The CDR3 has 14 amino acids. The TCR sequence derives from a man in his fifties or sixties with acute or convalescent COVID-19. Material for sequencing was peripheral blood. The chain couples TRBV30 to TRBJ2-1; 10 nucleotides agree with TRBD2. The CDR3: CAWRTSGGAGEQFF. The DNA for the CDR3 is TGTGCCTGGAGGACCAGCGGGGGGGCCGGGGAGCAGTTCTTC.